The present entry profiles one T cell receptor (beta chain) with its context. Original processing notes: Estimated nucleated cell counts came from reference gene primer amplification. Assay: immunoSEQ multiplex PCR; the TCRdb copy retains only in-frame clones and omits some. V and J calls and clone size are those listed in that table; D and trimming were worked out from the DNA. Of over 90,000 clones in the sample, roughly 90% were seen once. This specimen belongs to a study of blood T cell repertoires in COVID-19. Looking at the study overall: T cells, B-cell-depleted T cells, or PBMCs supplied cDNA or gDNA.

V was shortened by 5 bases and J by 3 bases, with 12 bases between the two germline ends. Germline V gene lookup returns CDR1 MDHEN and CDR2 SYDVKM. The CDR3 runs 14 residues. This TCR was sampled from a man older than 75 with acute or convalescent COVID-19. The sequencing input was peripheral blood. The V call is TRBV28, the J call TRBJ2-3, with D possibly being TRBD1 (6 bases). The CDR3 loop is CASSSQTGTDTQYF. The CDR3 coding sequence is TGTGCCAGCAGTAGCCAAACAGGGACAGATACGCAGTATTTT.